Below, one TCR beta chain is given with its context. This sample was taken from a study of T cells after somatic rescue of genetic block. Trimming took 2 bases from V and 2 from J, leaving 12 bases between them. The CDR3 runs 15 residues. CDR1 and CDR2 (germline): SGHRS, YFSETQ. Using immunoSEQ multiplex PCR, the repertoire was profiled, and TCRdb retains in-frame clones only, with some absent. The sample carries 85,000 to 90,000 clones, 85% to 90% recorded once. The chain joins TRBV5-1 to TRBJ2-3; D not resolved. The source is a woman aged 18-29 years. Input material: peripheral blood mononuclear cells (PBMCs). Written as DNA, the CDR3 is TGCGCCAGCAGCTTAAATGCGACATCCACAGATACGCAGTATTTT. Encoded protein: CASSLNATSTDTQYF. The full variable domain, completed using reference TRBV5-1 and TRBJ2-3, is KAGVTQTPRYLIKTRGQQVTLSCSPISGHRSVSWYQQTPGQGLQFLFEYFSETQRNKGNFPGRFSGRQFSNSRSEMNVSTLELGDSALYLCASSLNATSTDTQYFGPGTRLTVL.